The clone carrying this T cell receptor beta chain was found a few times. Its antigen is currently unknown. These data come from a study of T-cell reconstitution after alpha-beta-depleted transplantation in children. Study-wide points: The origin of alpha-beta T cells about two months after transplant was reportedly several hundred expanded graft clones. Day-60 TCRbeta diversity that was high in some patients was derived from surviving recipient T cells and thymic progenitors.

Unique molecular identifiers were incorporated during preparation of the TCRbeta library. One entry per CDR3 protein, called by TCRdb with MiXCR from the PCR reads. The sample consists of 490,000 or so distinct CDR3 sequences, about 10% of them appearing once. Losses at the gene ends were 7 bases for V and 2 bases for J; bases not matched to a gene: 7. There are 15 residues in the CDR3. The clonotype comes from a child aged 2 to 15 with inherited bone marrow failure, due to receive a stem cell transplant. Material: PBMCs, obtained before TCRalphabeta/CD19-depleted stem cell transplant. The rearrangement uses TRBV12-3 or TRBV12-4 and TRBJ2-3, with 9 bases lining up with TRBD2. The CDR3 sequence: CASNHRLADTDTQYF. DNA for the CDR3: TGTGCCAGCAACCACAGACTAGCGGACACAGATACGCAGTATTTT.